The clone carrying this T cell receptor (beta chain) has just a few counts. Looked up from germline, CDR1 is LGHDT and CDR2 is YNNKEL (reference sequence). V was pared by 0 bases and J by 2 bases, with 3 bases of the junction left unmatched. This CDR3 region has 15 residues. The TCR library protocol was used to attach unique molecular identifiers. These identifiers were attached to individual cDNA molecules. In TCRdb, the 5' RACE reads were re-called with MiXCR into one record per CDR3 protein. Of about 69,000 distinct CDR3 sequences detected, roughly 13% appear once; the ten largest clones hold over 12%. This entry is derived from a study of early T cells in non-severe SARS-CoV-2 infection.

The clonotype comes from an adult who was a healthcare worker with PCR-confirmed SARS-CoV-2 infection or an uninfected control (not recorded which). The V call is TRBV3-1, the J call TRBJ2-5; TRBD1 matches 7 bases. Sequenced material: whole blood. This CDR3 is CASSQEKGAQETQYF. The DNA of the CDR3 is TGTGCCAGCAGCCAAGAAAAGGGGGCACAAGAGACCCAGTACTTC.